One TCR beta chain is described in this entry. What it binds is unknown. TCR beta CDR3 regions were amplified from RNA. The study used the HTBI primer set for a first-round RT-PCR of the TCR CDR3. Each CDR3 protein gets one entry after TCRdb re-called the multiplex PCR reads with MiXCR. The sample lists approximately 690,000 distinct CDR3 sequences; about 20% were seen once. This specimen comes from a study of T cells in Graves' hyperthyroidism and ophthalmopathy. Study-wide results and caveats: Most thyroid clonotypes with frequency above 0.001 were detected in blood.

Trimming took 4 bases from V and 9 from J, leaving 16 bases between them. CDR1 is LNHNV, CDR2 YYDKDF, per germline (reference sequence). The CDR3 loop spans 14 amino acids. Investigators excluded patients with uncontrolled infection, other autoimmune disease, pregnancy or lactation. Together with thyroid ultrasound, orbital computed tomography, serum thyroxine and TRAb, clinical symptoms were used for diagnoses. Out of more than 8 ml of fresh peripheral blood came the PBMCs. The rearrangement joins TRBV15 to TRBJ2-1, with unresolved D. What was sequenced was blood. The TCR sequence derives from a man aged 25-45 years with Graves' ophthalmopathy. For the CDR3, the DNA is TGTGCCACCAGCATGAGCGCGCGGTCGGGTGAGCAGTTCTTC. Protein product: CATSMSARSGEQFF. Full variable domain (outside the CDR3, taken from reference TRBV15 and TRBJ2-1): DAMVIQNPRYQVTQFGKPVTLSCSQTLNHNVMYWYQQKSSQAPKLLFHYYDKDFNNEADTPDNFQSRRPNTSFCFLDIRSPGLGDTAMYLCATSMSARSGEQFFGPGTRLTVL.